These 2 T cell receptor beta chains were sequenced from one sample in a study of long-term antiretroviral therapy in people with HIV. Researchers ran immunoSEQ v3.0 at survey level. Libraries were prepared by immunoSEQ multiplex PCR; TCRdb keeps only in-frame clonotypes and omits some of them. The sample includes approximately 47,000 clones, around 80% of them seen just once. This specimen was unsorted PBMCs, taken 0.8 years after starting antiretroviral therapy. The receptors come from a woman aged 18-35 years with HIV.

The chain joins TRBV20-1 to TRBJ2-1; D remains ambiguous. V shed 4 bases and J shed 4 bases, with 5 bases lying between them. Germline lookup yields CDR1 DFQATT and CDR2 SNEGSKA (reference sequence). The CDR3 contains 11 residues. The CDR3 spells CSAKYYNEQFF. CDR3 bases: TGCAGTGCTAAGTATTACAATGAGCAGTTCTTC.

In DNA form, the CDR3 reads TGCGCCAGCAGCCAAGTACGGGGACAGTATGGGAACACTGAAGCTTTCTTT. Its translation is CASSQVRGQYGNTEAFF. The chain links TRBV4-3 to TRBJ1-1, with TRBD1 identical over 7 bases. The CDR3 consists of 17 residues. Germline CDR1 LGHNA, CDR2 YSLEER. The V and J ends lost 1 base and 1 base, in that order; junction bases with no gene match: 9.